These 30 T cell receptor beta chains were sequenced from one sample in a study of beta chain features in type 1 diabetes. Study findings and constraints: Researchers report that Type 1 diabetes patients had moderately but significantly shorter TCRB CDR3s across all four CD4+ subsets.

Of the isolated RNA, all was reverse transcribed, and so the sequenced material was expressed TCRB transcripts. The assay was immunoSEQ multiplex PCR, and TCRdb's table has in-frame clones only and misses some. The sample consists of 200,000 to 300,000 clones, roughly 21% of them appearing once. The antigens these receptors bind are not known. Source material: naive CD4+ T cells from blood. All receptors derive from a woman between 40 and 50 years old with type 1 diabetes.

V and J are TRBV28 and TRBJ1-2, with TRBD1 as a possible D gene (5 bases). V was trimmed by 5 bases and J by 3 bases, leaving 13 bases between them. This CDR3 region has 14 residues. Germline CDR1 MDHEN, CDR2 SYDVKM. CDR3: CASSPGRGDYGYTF. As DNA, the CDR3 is TGTGCCAGCAGTCCAGGGCGGGGTGACTATGGCTACACCTTC.

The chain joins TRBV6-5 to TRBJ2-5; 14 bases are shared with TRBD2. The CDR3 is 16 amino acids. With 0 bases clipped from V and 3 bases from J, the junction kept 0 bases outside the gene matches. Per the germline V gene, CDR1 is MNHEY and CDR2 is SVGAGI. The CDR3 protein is CASSYSGLAGEETQYF. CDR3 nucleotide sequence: TGTGCCAGCAGTTACTCGGGACTAGCGGGAGAAGAGACCCAGTACTTC.

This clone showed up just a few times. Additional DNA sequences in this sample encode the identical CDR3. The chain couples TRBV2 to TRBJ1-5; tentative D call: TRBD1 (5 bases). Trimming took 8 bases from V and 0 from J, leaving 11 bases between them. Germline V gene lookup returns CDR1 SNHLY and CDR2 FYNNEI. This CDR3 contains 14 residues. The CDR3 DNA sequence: TGTGCCAGCGCCGACAGCTATAGCAATCAGCCCCAGCATTTT. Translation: CASADSYSNQPQHF.

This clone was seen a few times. CDR3 coding DNA: TGTGCCAGCAGTCGGGGGACAGACACCGGGGAGCTGTTTTTT. Translating gives CASSRGTDTGELFF. This rearrangement joins TRBV6-5 to TRBJ2-2; D perhaps matches TRBD1 (7 bases). Per the germline V gene, CDR1 is MNHEY and CDR2 is SVGAGI. V shed 5 bases and J shed 3 bases, with 10 bases lying between them. The CDR3 covers 14 residues.

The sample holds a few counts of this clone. The CDR3, as DNA: TGTGCCAGCTCACCCTGGGACAGCCAAGAGACCCAGTACTTC. Translation: CASSPWDSQETQYF. V gene TRBV18 combines with J gene TRBJ2-5, with 7 bases aligning to TRBD1. Germline CDR1 is KGHSH and CDR2 is LQKENI. CDR3 length equals 14 residues. Trimming took 3 bases from V and 1 from J; bases not matched to a gene: 2.

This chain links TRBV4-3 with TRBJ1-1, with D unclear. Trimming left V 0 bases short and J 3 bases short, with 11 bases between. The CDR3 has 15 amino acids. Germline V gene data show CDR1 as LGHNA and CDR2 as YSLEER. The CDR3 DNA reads TGCGCCAGCAGCCAAGATGGGAGGCTAGACACTGAAGCTTTCTTT. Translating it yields CASSQDGRLDTEAFF.

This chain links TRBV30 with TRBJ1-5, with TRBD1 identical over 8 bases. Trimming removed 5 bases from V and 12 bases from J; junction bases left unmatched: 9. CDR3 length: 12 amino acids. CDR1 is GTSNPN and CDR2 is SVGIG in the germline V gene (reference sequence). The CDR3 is CAWSTGDGYQHF. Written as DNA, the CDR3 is TGTGCCTGGTCGACAGGGGATGGTTACCAGCATTTT.

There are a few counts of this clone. The CDR3: CASSRLASPVGEQFF. As DNA, the CDR3 is TGTGCCAGCAGTCGACTAGCCTCTCCCGTGGGTGAGCAGTTCTTC. The chain is built from TRBV6-5 and TRBJ2-1; 7 bases are a match to TRBD2. The germline gives CDR1 MNHEY, CDR2 SVGAGI. This CDR3 region has 15 residues. After removal of 5 bases from V and 9 bases from J, the junction contained 13 bases not matched to a gene.

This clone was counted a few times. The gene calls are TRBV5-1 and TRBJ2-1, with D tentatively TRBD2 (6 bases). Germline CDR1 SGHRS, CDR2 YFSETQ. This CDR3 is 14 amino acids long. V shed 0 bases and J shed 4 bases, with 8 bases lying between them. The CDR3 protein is CASSLAEGYNEQFF. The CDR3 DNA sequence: TGCGCCAGCAGCTTGGCGGAGGGGTACAATGAGCAGTTCTTC.

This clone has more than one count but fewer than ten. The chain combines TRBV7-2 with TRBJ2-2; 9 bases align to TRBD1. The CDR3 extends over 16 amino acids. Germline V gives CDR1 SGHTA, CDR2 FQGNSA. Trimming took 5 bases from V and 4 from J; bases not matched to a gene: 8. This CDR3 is CASSPPGQGSTGELFF. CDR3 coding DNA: TGTGCCAGCAGCCCCCCAGGACAGGGGAGCACCGGGGAGCTGTTTTTT.

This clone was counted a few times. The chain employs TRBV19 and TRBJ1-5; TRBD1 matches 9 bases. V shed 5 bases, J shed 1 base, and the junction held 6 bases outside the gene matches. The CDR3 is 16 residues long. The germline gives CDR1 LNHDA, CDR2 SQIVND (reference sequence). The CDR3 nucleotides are TGTGCCAGTAGTCAAACGACAGGGGGGAGCAATCAGCCCCAGCATTTT. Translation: CASSQTTGGSNQPQHF.

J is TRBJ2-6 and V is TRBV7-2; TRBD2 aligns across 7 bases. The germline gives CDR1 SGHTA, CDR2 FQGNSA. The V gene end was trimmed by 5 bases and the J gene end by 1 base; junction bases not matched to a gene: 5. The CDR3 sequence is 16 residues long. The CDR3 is CASSPQGGSGANVLTF. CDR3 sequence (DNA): TGTGCCAGCAGCCCCCAGGGAGGGTCTGGGGCCAACGTCCTGACTTTC.

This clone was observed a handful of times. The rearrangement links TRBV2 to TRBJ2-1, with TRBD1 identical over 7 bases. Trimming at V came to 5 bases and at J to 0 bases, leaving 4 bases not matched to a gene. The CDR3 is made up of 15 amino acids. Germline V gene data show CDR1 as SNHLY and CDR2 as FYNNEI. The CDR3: CASSLQGSSYNEQFF. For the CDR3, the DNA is TGTGCCAGCAGTTTACAGGGGAGCTCCTACAATGAGCAGTTCTTC.

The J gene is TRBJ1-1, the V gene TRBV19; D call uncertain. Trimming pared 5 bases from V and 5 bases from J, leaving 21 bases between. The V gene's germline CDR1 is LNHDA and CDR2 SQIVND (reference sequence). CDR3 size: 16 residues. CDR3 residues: CASSPLGEPAMTEAFF. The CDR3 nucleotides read TGTGCCAGTAGTCCCCTCGGGGAGCCGGCAATGACTGAAGCTTTCTTT.

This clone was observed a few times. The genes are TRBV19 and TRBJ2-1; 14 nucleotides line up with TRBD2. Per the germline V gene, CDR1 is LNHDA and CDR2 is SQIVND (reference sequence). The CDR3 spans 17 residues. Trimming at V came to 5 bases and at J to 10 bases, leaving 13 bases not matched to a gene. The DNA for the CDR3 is TGTGCCAGTAGTCTCCACAGACTAGCGGGAGGGCCTGGGGAGCAGTTCTTC. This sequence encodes CASSLHRLAGGPGEQFF.

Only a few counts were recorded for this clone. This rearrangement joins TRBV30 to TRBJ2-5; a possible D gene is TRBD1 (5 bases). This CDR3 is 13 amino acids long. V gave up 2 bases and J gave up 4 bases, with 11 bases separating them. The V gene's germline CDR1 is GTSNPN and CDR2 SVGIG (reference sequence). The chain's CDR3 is CAWSRQGGETQYF. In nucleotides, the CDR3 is TGTGCCTGGAGTCGGCAGGGTGGAGAGACCCAGTACTTC. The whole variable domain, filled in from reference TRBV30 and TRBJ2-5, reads SQTIHQWPATLVQPVGSPLSLECTVEGTSNPNLYWYRQAAGRGLQLLFYSVGIGQISSEVPQNLSASRPQDRQFILSSKKLLLSDSGFYLCAWSRQGGETQYFGPGTRLLVL.

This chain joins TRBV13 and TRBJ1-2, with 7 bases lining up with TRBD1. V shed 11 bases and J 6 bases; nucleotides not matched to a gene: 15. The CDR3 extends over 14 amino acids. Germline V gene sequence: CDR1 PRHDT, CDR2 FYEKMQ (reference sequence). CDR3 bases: TGTGCCGGCGGGGAGAGGGGGCGCTCGGATGGCTACACCTTC. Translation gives CAGGERGRSDGYTF.

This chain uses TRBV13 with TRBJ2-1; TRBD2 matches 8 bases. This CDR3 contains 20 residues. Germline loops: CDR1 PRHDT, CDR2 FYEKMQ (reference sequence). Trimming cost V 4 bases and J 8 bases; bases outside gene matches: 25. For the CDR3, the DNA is TGTGCCAGCAGCTCCGTCGGGGGGGGAAGAGCGGGAAGGGGAAGGGATGAGCAGTTCTTC. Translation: CASSSVGGGRAGRGRDEQFF.

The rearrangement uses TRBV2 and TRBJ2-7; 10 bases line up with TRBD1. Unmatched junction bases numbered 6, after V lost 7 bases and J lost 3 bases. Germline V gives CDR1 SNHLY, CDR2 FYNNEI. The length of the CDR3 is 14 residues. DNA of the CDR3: TGTGCCAGCAAGGCCGGGACAGGGGACTACGAGCAGTACTTC. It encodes CASKAGTGDYEQYF.

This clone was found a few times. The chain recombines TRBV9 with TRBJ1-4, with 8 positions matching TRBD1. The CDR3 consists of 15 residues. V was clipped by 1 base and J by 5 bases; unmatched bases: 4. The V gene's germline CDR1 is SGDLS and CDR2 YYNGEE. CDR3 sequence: CASSVNWDRNEKLFF. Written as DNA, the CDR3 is TGTGCCAGCAGCGTAAATTGGGACAGGAATGAAAAACTGTTTTTT.

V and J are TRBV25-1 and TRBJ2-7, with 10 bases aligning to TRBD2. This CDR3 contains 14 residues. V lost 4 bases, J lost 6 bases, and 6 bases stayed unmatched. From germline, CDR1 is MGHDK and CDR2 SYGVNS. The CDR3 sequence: CASSAPAGGSEQYF. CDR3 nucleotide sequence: TGTGCCAGCAGTGCCCCAGCGGGAGGGAGCGAGCAGTACTTC.

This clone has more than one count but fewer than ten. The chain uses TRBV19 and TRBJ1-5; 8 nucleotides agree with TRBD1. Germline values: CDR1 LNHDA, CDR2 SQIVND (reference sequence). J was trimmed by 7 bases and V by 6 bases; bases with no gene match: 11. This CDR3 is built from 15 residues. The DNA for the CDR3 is TGTGCCAGTAGAACAACAGGGGGTCACGGCCAGCCCCAGCATTTT. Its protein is CASRTTGGHGQPQHF.

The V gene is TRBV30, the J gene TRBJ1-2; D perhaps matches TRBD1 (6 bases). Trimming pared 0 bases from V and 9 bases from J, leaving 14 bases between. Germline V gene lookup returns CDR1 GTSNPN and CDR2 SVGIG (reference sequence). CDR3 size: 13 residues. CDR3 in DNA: TGTGCCTGGAGTGTACTACAGGGAGTCAGCTACACCTTC. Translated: CAWSVLQGVSYTF.

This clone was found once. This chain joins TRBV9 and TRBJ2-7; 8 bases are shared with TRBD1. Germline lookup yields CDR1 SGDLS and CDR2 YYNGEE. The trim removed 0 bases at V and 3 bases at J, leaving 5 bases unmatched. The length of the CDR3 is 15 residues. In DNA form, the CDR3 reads TGTGCCAGCAGCGTAGCGGCAGGGGGCTTCTACGAGCAGTACTTC. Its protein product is CASSVAAGGFYEQYF.

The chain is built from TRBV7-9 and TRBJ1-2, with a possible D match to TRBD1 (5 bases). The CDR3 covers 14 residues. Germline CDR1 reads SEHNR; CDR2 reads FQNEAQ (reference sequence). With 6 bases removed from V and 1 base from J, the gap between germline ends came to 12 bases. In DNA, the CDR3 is TGTGCCAGCAGTAAGACTAGGGGTAACTATGGCTACACCTTC. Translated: CASSKTRGNYGYTF.

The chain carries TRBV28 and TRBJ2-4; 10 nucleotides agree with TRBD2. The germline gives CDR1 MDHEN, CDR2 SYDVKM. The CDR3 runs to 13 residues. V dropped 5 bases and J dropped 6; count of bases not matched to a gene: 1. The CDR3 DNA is TGTGCCAGCAGTCTAGCGGGAGCAAACATTCAGTACTTC. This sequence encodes CASSLAGANIQYF.

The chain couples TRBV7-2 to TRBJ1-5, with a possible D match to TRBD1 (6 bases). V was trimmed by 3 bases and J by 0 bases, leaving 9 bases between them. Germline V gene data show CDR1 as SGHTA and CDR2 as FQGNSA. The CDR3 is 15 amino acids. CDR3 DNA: TGTGCCAGCAGCTTTACGGGACATAGCAATCAGCCCCAGCATTTT. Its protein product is CASSFTGHSNQPQHF.

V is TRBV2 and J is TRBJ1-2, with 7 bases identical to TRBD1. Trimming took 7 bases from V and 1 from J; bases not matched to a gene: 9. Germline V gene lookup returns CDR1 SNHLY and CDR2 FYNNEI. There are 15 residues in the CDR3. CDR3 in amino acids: CASTRDRGINYGYTF. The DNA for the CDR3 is TGTGCCAGCACCCGGGACAGAGGGATTAACTATGGCTACACCTTC. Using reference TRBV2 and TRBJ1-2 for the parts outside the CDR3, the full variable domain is EPEVTQTPSHQVTQMGQEVILRCVPISNHLYFYWYRQILGQKVEFLVSFYNNEISEKSEIFDDQFSVERPDGSNFTLKIRSTKLEDSAMYFCASTRDRGINYGYTFGSGTRLTVV.

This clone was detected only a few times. CDR3 sequence: CATRLRDFTDTQYF. The CDR3 DNA reads TGTGCCACCAGGCTGAGGGACTTCACAGATACGCAGTATTTT. The rearrangement uses TRBV7-9 and TRBJ2-3; TRBD2 is a possible D gene (6 bases). This CDR3 region has 14 residues. V was pared by 10 bases and J by 2 bases, with 16 bases between. CDR1 SEHNR and CDR2 FQNEAQ come from the germline V gene (reference sequence).

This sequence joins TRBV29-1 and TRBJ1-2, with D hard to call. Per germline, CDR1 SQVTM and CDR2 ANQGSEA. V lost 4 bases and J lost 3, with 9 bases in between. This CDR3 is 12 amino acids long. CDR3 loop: CSVVDPDYGYTF. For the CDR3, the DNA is TGCAGCGTTGTAGACCCGGACTATGGCTACACCTTC.